The entry below gives a single T cell receptor beta chain sequence along with its context. The data were taken from a study of control samples from healthy donors and cancer patients. The assay was immunoSEQ multiplex PCR, and TCRdb's table has in-frame clones only and misses some. The sample has about 140,000 clones; more than 85% are singletons. The sample taken for sequencing was blood. The receptor was isolated from a man aged 25 to 40 in good health.

CDR3 amino acids: CASSSPLIAKNIQYF. CDR3 coding DNA: TGTGCCAGCAGTTCGCCTCTGATAGCCAAAAACATTCAGTACTTC. V is TRBV5-6 and J is TRBJ2-4; D call uncertain. The germline V gene encodes CDR1 SGHDT and CDR2 YYEEEE. The CDR3 covers 15 residues. V lost 5 bases and J lost 0, with 12 bases in between.